This T cell receptor (beta chain) appears in the sequencing data of a study of cytomegalovirus exposure and HLA in healthy donors. About the research overall: As an earlier analysis found, about 200 million T cells yielded over 95 million unique TCR beta sequences. Most genotyped donors, 75% to 85% of 350 to 500, had Caucasian-associated genetic ancestry.

General study results and limits: Cytomegalovirus-associated TCR beta chains were listed, numbering over 150.

V was clipped by 3 bases and J by 2 bases, with 10 bases between them. Germline V CDR1 and CDR2: KGHSH, LQKENI. The CDR3 is made up of 14 amino acids. Comments on this clone: Its target is unknown.

The primer mix had 60 Vbeta and 13 Jbeta primers. The repertoire was sequenced with immunoSEQ multiplex PCR; TCRdb's copy has only in-frame clones and lacks some. The sample lists some 110,000 clones; less than 80% were seen once. The chain joins TRBV18 to TRBJ2-5, with TRBD1 as a possible D gene (6 bases). This receptor was identified in a woman aged 30 to 39 in good health and CMV-seronegative. Input material: PBMCs. DNA for the CDR3: TGTGCCAGCTCACCGAACAGGGCGCAAGAGACCCAGTACTTC. Its translation is CASSPNRAQETQYF.